Listed here are 7 T cell receptor beta chains from one sample, sequenced in a study of blood T cell repertoires in COVID-19. Profiled with immunoSEQ multiplex PCR; TCRdb holds only in-frame clones, not every one. Among some 85,000 clones listed, about four fifths were seen once. The material sequenced was peripheral blood. The origin of the receptors is a man aged 70 or older with COVID-19, enrolled during active disease.

This rearrangement joins TRBV27 to TRBJ1-1; possible D gene TRBD1, 5 bases. The ends were cut back, 3 bases at V and 1 base at J, with 6 bases in the middle. CDR1 is MNHEY, CDR2 SMNVEV, per germline (reference sequence). The CDR3 runs 13 residues. The CDR3 DNA follows: TGTGCCAGCAGTTTTAGGGGGAACACTGAAGCTTTCTTT. It is translated as CASSFRGNTEAFF.

This chain uses TRBV5-1 with TRBJ1-2; possible D gene TRBD1, 6 bases. V lost 4 bases, J lost 4 bases, and 17 bases lay in between. The length of the CDR3 is 15 residues. Per germline, CDR1 SGHRS and CDR2 YFSETQ. CDR3 residues: CASSLGAGPSYGYTF. In nucleotides, the CDR3 is TGCGCCAGCAGCCTGGGGGCAGGCCCTTCCTATGGCTACACCTTC.

The V gene is TRBV9, the J gene TRBJ1-3; weak D call: TRBD1 (6 bases). This CDR3 is 15 amino acids long. Germline V gene lookup returns CDR1 SGDLS and CDR2 YYNGEE. The V gene lost 4 bases and the J gene lost 4 bases, with 15 bases spanning the gap. The CDR3 DNA is TGTGCCAGCAGCCTTTTAGGGGGAACAGGAAACACCATATATTTT. Residues: CASSLLGGTGNTIYF.

The chain couples TRBV6-6 to TRBJ2-5; the D gene is possibly TRBD2 (5 bases). Germline V CDR1 and CDR2: MNHNY, SVGAGI (reference sequence). This CDR3 has 14 amino acids. V was shortened by 5 bases and J by 10 bases, with 20 bases between the two germline ends. CDR3: CASSVRDEGLFQYF. CDR3 nucleotide sequence: TGTGCCAGCAGTGTCCGGGATGAGGGATTGTTCCAGTACTTC.

The chain joins TRBV6-5 to TRBJ2-5; 13 bases agree with TRBD2. This CDR3 contains 13 residues. Germline CDR1 reads MNHEY; CDR2 reads SVGAGI. Germline trimming cut 9 bases from V and 5 bases from J; bases unmatched to any gene: 3. The CDR3 DNA sequence: TGTGCCAGTATACTAGCGGGGGGGGAGACCCAGTACTTC. Translated: CASILAGGETQYF.

This clone was detected ten times or more. This chain links TRBV25-1 with TRBJ1-2; a weak D match, TRBD1 (5 bases). Germline V gene sequence: CDR1 MGHDK, CDR2 SYGVNS. The V gene lost 3 bases and the J gene lost 4 bases, with 9 bases spanning the gap. The CDR3 is 13 amino acids. CDR3 nucleotide sequence: TGTGCCAGCAGTGAGGGGCGCGGCTATGGCTACACCTTC. It translates to CASSEGRGYGYTF.

This clone showed up many times. V is TRBV7-2 and J is TRBJ2-5; D may be TRBD1 (5 bases). V was shortened by 4 bases and J by 2 bases, with 11 bases between the two germline ends. The CDR3 is 14 residues long. The germline V gene has CDR1 SGHTA and CDR2 FQGNSA. CDR3 protein: CASSWQGSQETQYF. For the CDR3, the DNA is TGTGCCAGCAGCTGGCAGGGTAGTCAAGAGACCCAGTACTTC.